This T cell receptor beta chain was recovered during a study of cytomegalovirus exposure and HLA in healthy donors. TCRdb's copy holds only in-frame clones and misses some; the assay was immunoSEQ multiplex PCR. The sample includes 200,000 or so clones, over 65% seen only once; the top ten take 6% to 9%. V was pared by 4 bases and J by 6 bases, with 10 bases between. This CDR3 has 13 amino acids. Germline V gene sequence: CDR1 MNHEY, CDR2 SVGAGI. The V call is TRBV6-5, the J call TRBJ1-5, with D possibly matching TRBD1 (5 bases). This receptor was identified in a man aged 18 to 30 in good health and CMV-seropositive. Sequences were obtained from PBMCs. The CDR3 reads CASSWGPSQPQHF. CDR3 nucleotide sequence: TGTGCCAGCAGTTGGGGCCCCTCTCAGCCCCAGCATTTT.